One T cell receptor (beta chain) is described in this entry. The antigen is undetermined. TCRdb analysed the reads with MiXCR anew, one entry per CDR3 protein. Counted here are some 220,000 distinct CDR3 sequences, 30% to 45% occurring once; the ten biggest clones make up 55% to 60%. These data belong to a study of T cell repertoires in cytomegalovirus infection. Background on the study: The authors relied on CMV epitopes, both recently identified HLA-C-restricted and well-studied HLA-B-restricted. Public TCR beta signatures provided an indication of both CMV infection and a matching HLA type.

Germline-derived CDR1 and CDR2 are SNHLY and FYNNEI. J gave up 2 bases and V 11 bases, and 10 bases lay outside the gene matches. The CDR3 spans 15 residues. Study-level findings and limits: CMV-specific HLA-C-restricted TCR beta clonotypes dominated the ex vivo response. Identification of carriers of CMV plus the relevant HLA was achieved through cumulative public TCR beta family frequency.

The receptor's source is a human donor in good health (CMV status not recorded). Some clones in this sample may be carry-over from other donors' samples. The chain links TRBV2 to TRBJ2-3; 10 bases fit TRBD2. The sample was CD8+ T cells from cultured PBMCs, taken from culture after CMV antigen stimulation. Here the CDR3 reads CAGPTSGDSTDTQYF. For the CDR3, the DNA is TGTGCCGGTCCCACTAGCGGGGACTCCACAGATACGCAGTATTTT.